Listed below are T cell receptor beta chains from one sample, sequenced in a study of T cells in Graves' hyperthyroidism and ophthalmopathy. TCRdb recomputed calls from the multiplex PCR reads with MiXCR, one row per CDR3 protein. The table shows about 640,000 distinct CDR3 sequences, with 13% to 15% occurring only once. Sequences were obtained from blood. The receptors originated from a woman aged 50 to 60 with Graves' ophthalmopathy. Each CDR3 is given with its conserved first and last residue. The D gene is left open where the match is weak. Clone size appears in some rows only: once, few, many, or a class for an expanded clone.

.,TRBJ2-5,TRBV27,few,TGTGCCAGCAGTCCTCAACGCCCGGGCCGACGTCCGACCCAGTACTTC,CASSPQRPGRRPTQYF
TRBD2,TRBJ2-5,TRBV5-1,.,TGCGCCAGCAGCTTCCTAGCGGGAGAGGGAGAAGAGACCCAGTACTTC,CASSFLAGEGEETQYF
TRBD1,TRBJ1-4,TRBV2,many,TGTGCCAGTACACAGGGGTTGAACGAAAAACTGTTTTTT,CASTQGLNEKLFF
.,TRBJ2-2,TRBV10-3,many,TGTGCCATCAGTGAGGACAGCCGGAACACCGGGGAGCTGTTTTTT,CAISEDSRNTGELFF
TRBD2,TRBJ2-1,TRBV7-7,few,TGTGCTAGCAGCTTAGGAATAGCGGGAGGTCGGAATGCGGAGCAGTTCTTC,CASSLGIAGGRNAEQFF
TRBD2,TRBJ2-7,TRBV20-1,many,TGCAGTGCTAGGGAGGCGGGAGGCCGAGCCTACGAGCAGTACTTC,CSAREAGGRAYEQYF
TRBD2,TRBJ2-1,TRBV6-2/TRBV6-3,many,TGTGCCAGCAGGGGACTTTGGGGGGGGACTAGCGGGAGCGATGAGCAGTTCTTC,CASRGLWGGTSGSDEQFF
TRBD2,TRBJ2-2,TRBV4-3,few,TGCGCCAGCAGCCAAGATGGAGCGGGAGATCCGAGCGGGGAGCTGTTTTTT,CASSQDGAGDPSGELFF
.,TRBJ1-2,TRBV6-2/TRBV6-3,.,TGTGCCAGCAGTTCCTACTCCGGGACGGCTAGGAGCTCCGAGGGTGGCTACACCTTC,CASSSYSGTARSSEGGYTF
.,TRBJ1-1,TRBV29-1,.,TGCAGCGTTGTACGGGGCCTAACCACTGAAGCTTTCTTT,CSVVRGLTTEAFF
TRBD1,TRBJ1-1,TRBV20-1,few,TGCAGTGCTAGGTCAGGGGGAACGGACACTGAAGCTTTCTTT,CSARSGGTDTEAFF
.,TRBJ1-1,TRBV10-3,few,TGTGCCACAAAGGACAGGAACACTGAAGCTTTCTTT,CATKDRNTEAFF
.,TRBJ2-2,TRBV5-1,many,TGCGCCAGCAGCTTGGGTGGGACATCGAACACCGGGGAGCTGTTTTTT,CASSLGGTSNTGELFF
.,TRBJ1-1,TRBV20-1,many,TGCAGTGCTAGAGGTTCCCTGAACACTGAAGCTTTCTTT,CSARGSLNTEAFF
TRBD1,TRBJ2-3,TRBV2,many,TGTGCCAGCAGTCGACAGGGGGGGACAGATACGCAGTATTTT,CASSRQGGTDTQYF
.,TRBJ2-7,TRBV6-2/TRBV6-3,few,TGTGCCAGCAGTGTGGACTTGGTCAGGTCCTACGAGCAGTACTTC,CASSVDLVRSYEQYF
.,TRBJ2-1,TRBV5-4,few,TGTGCCAGCAGCTTGGAGTCAGGCCACTACAATGAGCAGTTCTTC,CASSLESGHYNEQFF
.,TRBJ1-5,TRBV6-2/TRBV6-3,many,TGTGCCAGCAGTCAGGACTCGACAGCAGTCCAGCATTTT,CASSQDSTAVQHF
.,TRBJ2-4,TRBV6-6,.,TGTGCCAGCAGTTACTGGGGGGCGCTCCAAAACATTCAGTACTTC,CASSYWGALQNIQYF
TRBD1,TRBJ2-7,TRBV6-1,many,TGTGCCAGCAGTCGCGGGACAGGTTACGAGCAGTACTTC,CASSRGTGYEQYF
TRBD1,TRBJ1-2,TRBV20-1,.,TGCAGTGCTAGAGATCGACAGGGATATGGCTACACCTTC,CSARDRQGYGYTF
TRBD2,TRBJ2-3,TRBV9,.,TGTGCCAGCAGCCCTCATCTAACTAGCGGGGTAACAGATACGCAGTATTTT,CASSPHLTSGVTDTQYF
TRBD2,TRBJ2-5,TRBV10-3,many,TGTGCCATCAAGAGAGTACCTGAAGCGGGAGAGGTGGAGACCCAGTACTTC,CAIKRVPEAGEVETQYF
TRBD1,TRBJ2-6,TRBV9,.,TGTGCCAGCCGGGACAGGGGAGGAACTGGGGCCAACGTCCTGACTTTC,CASRDRGGTGANVLTF
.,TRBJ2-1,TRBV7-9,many,TGTGCCAGCAGCTTAGATATGGGCGCCGTCCACAATGAGCAGTTCTTC,CASSLDMGAVHNEQFF
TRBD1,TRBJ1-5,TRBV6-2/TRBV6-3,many,TGTGCCAGCAGTTACACTCCTTTGGACAGGGTCGGCAGTCAGCCCCAGCATTTT,CASSYTPLDRVGSQPQHF
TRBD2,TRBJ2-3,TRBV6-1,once,TGTGCCAGCAGTGAAAGAGAACTAGCGGCAAACACAGATACGCAGTATTTT,CASSERELAANTDTQYF
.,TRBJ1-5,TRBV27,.,TGTGCCAGCAGTCAAGGGGTAGGGGGTGCAAATCAGCCCCAGCATTTT,CASSQGVGGANQPQHF
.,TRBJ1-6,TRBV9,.,TGTGCCAGCAGCGTAGGTGGTCCTAACTCACCCCTCCACTTT,CASSVGGPNSPLHF
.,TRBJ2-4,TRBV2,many,TGTGCCAGCAGTGAAATTGGGTTGGGAAGACGGAGACTAGCCAAAAACATTCAGTACTTC,CASSEIGLGRRRLAKNIQYF
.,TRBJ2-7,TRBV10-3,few,TGTGCCACGACCCAAGACGGAACCTACGAGCAGTACTTC,CATTQDGTYEQYF
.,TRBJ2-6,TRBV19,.,TGTGCCAGTAGTATAGTCGTAGGAGGCTCTGGGGCCAACGTCCTGACTTTC,CASSIVVGGSGANVLTF
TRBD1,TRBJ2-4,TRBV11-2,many,TGTGCCAGCAGCTCCCTCCGGGACAGCAAAAACATTCAGTACTTC,CASSSLRDSKNIQYF
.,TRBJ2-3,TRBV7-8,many,TGTGCCAGCAGTCGTCCTGGGAGTAGCACAGATACGCAGTATTTT,CASSRPGSSTDTQYF
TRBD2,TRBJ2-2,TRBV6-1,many,TGTGCCAGCAGTGCCTTTAGCGGGAGGAACACCGGGGAGCTGTTTTTT,CASSAFSGRNTGELFF
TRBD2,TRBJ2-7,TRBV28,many,TGTGCCAGCAGTTTTAGCCTAGCGGGAGTGAAGGACGAGCAGTACTTC,CASSFSLAGVKDEQYF
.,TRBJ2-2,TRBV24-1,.,TGTGCCACCAGTGATTTTACAAAGAACACCGGGGAGCTGTTTTTT,CATSDFTKNTGELFF
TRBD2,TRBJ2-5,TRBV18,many,TGTGCCAGCAGCCCCGGACTAGCGGGAGTCGAGACCCAGTACTTC,CASSPGLAGVETQYF
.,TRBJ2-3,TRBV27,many,TGTGCCAGCAACCTCAGGTTCAGCACAGATACGCAGTATTTT,CASNLRFSTDTQYF
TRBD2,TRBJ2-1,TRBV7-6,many,TGTGCCAGCAGCTTAGCTACTAGCGGGACTGGCAATGAGCAGTTCTTC,CASSLATSGTGNEQFF
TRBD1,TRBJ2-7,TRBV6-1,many,TGTGCCAGCAGGAGAGGACAGGGCTACGAGCAGTACTTC,CASRRGQGYEQYF
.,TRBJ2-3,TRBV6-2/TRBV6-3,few,TGTGCCAGCAGTCACTCAGGGGACGGGAGCACAGATACGCAGTATTTT,CASSHSGDGSTDTQYF
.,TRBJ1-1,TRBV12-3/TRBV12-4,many,TGTGCCAGCAGTTTAGGGGGGAAGGTAGCTGAAGCTTTCTTT,CASSLGGKVAEAFF
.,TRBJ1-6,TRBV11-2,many,TGTGCCAGCAGCGGACATAATTCACCCCTCCACTTT,CASSGHNSPLHF